This T cell receptor beta chain was sequenced for a study of shared clonotypes between healthy human individuals. Whole-study context: Used for every donor were three CD4 naive, three CD4 memory, two CD8 naive and one CD8 memory plate. General observations from the study: Memory subsets generally showed smaller estimated richness than naive subsets did.

Germline V lookup: CDR1 KGHSH, CDR2 LQKENI. This CDR3 region has 17 residues. V was clipped by 3 bases and J by 3 bases; unmatched bases: 11. Concerning this clone: Antigen specificity is unknown.

The naive CD8 fraction comprised CD45RO-negative cells positively selected for CCR7 and excluded terminally differentiated effector memory CD45RA+ cells. The study enrolled healthy HIV-negative adults without recent acute infections or vaccinations as donors. Every immunoSEQ plate was one replicate of a subset's evenly spread DNA. The protocol was immunoSEQ multiplex PCR, while the TCRdb copy is restricted to in-frame clones and leaves out a portion. The sample has approximately 810,000 clones, 80% to 95% seen once; the top ten hold around 24%. The sequence came from a man under 40 in good health. Source material: naive CD8+ T cells sorted from blood. The V call is TRBV18, the J call TRBJ1-2; TRBD1 aligns across 9 bases. Here the CDR3 DNA reads TGTGCCAGCTCACCGGGAACAGGGGGCCGGTATGACTATGGCTACACCTTC. Amino acids: CASSPGTGGRYDYGYTF.